These 23 T cell receptor beta chains share one sample of origin, sequenced in a study of immune characterization of retroperitoneal liposarcoma. Each CDR3 protein is one row after TCRdb ran MiXCR on the PCR reads. This table holds 1,500 to 2,000 distinct CDR3 sequences, 52% found once. The sequenced sample was tumor tissue. These TCRs come from a male donor with retroperitoneal liposarcoma.

The chain employs TRBV6-1 and TRBJ2-1; 11 positions agree with TRBD2. The CDR3 is 16 residues long. Per the germline V gene, CDR1 is MNHNS and CDR2 is SASEGT. After removal of 4 bases from V and 7 bases from J, the junction contained 9 bases not matched to a gene. Written as DNA, the CDR3 is TGTGCCAGCAGTGTCTCTCTAGCGGGAGGTGGGAATGAGCAGTTCTTC. This codes for CASSVSLAGGGNEQFF.

With respect to this clonotype: The junction departs from germline at one end; a sequencing error may be responsible. The V and J genes are TRBV27 and TRBJ2-3; no clear D. Germline V gives CDR1 MNHEY, CDR2 SMNVEV (reference sequence). This CDR3 has 13 amino acids. The CDR3 nucleotides read TGTGCCAGCAGGGAGAGCTCCTACAATGAGCAGTACTTT. It is translated as CASRESSYNEQYF.

This clonotype rates as large. The chain recombines TRBV6-1 with TRBJ2-1; a possible D gene is TRBD1 (6 bases). This CDR3 has 13 residues. The V and J ends lost 6 bases and 10 bases respectively, with 16 bases between them. Germline assignment: CDR1 MNHNS and CDR2 SASEGT. The CDR3: CASRLQGYGEQFF. In DNA, the CDR3 is TGTGCCAGCAGACTACAGGGCTACGGGGAGCAGTTCTTC.

This clonotype was counted only a few times. This chain joins TRBV10-1 and TRBJ2-2; 12 bases are shared with TRBD2. The V segment lost 5 bases and the J segment 6 bases; nucleotides outside the gene matches: 4. In germline, CDR1 is WNHNN, CDR2 SYGVQD (reference sequence). This CDR3 is 15 amino acids long. The CDR3 protein is CASSRSSGRAGELFF. CDR3 in DNA: TGCGCCAGCAGTCGGTCTAGCGGGAGGGCCGGGGAGCTGTTTTTT.

This chain uses TRBV6-1 with TRBJ2-1, with D hard to call. The J call could be wrong; TRBJ2-5 is a better fit for the DNA end. Germline V gene data show CDR1 as MNHNS and CDR2 as SASEGT. CDR3 length: 13 amino acids. DNA of the CDR3: TGTGCCAGCAGTGAAATCAGGTGGGAGACCCAGTACTTC. This sequence encodes CASSEIRWETQYF.

The chain combines TRBV7-8 with TRBJ2-1; TRBD2 aligns across 8 bases. Trimming took 5 bases from V and 0 from J; bases not matched to a gene: 3. The CDR3 length is 15 residues. Looked up from germline, CDR1 is SGHVS and CDR2 is FQNEAQ. The CDR3 nucleotides are TGTGCCAGCAGCGCAGGGACTAGCTCCTACAATGAGCAGTTCTTC. It translates to CASSAGTSSYNEQFF.

Points on this clonotype: An end of the junction differs from the germline gene, which may be a read error. This sequence joins TRBV6-6 and TRBJ2-3; perhaps D is TRBD1 or TRBD2 (5 bases each). The CDR3 is 12 residues long. CDR1 and CDR2 (germline): MNHNY, SVGAGI (reference sequence). DNA for the CDR3: TGTGCCAGCCGCTGGGGGTACAATGAGCAGTTCTTT. Its translation is CASRWGYNEQFF.

The chain uses TRBV6-1 and TRBJ2-5; 9 positions match TRBD1. The end of the DNA is better explained by TRBJ2-7, so the J call may be wrong. Germline V gives CDR1 MNHNS, CDR2 SASEGT. The CDR3 loop spans 16 amino acids. The chain's CDR3 is CASSRKTGTGIHEQYF. CDR3 nucleotides: TGTGCCAGCAGCCGGAAAACCGGGACAGGGATCCACGAGCAGTACTTC.

The chain recombines TRBV6-8 with TRBJ2-1, with a weak D call TRBD2 (6 bases). This CDR3 has 15 amino acids. V was trimmed by 5 bases and J by 2 bases, leaving 13 bases between them. Germline-derived CDR1 and CDR2 are MNHGY and SAAAGT. The CDR3 bases are TGTGCCAGCAGTGCTGATAGCGGAGCCTACAATGAGCAGTTCTTC. Its protein product is CASSADSGAYNEQFF.

This sequence joins TRBV6-1 and TRBJ2-1; D unresolved. Germline assignment: CDR1 MNHNS and CDR2 SASEGT. The CDR3 totals 13 residues. The ends were cut back, 5 bases at V and 10 bases at J, with 15 bases in the middle. In DNA form, the CDR3 reads TGTGCCAGCAGTCAAAACTCCCGCTACGAGCAGTTCTTC. It translates to CASSQNSRYEQFF.

By share of the sample, this clonotype is large. The rearrangement joins TRBV6-1 to TRBJ2-7; TRBD1 agrees at 9 bases. CDR3 size: 17 residues. V gave up 2 bases and J gave up 0 bases; unmatched junction bases: 8. Germline V gene sequence: CDR1 MNHNS, CDR2 SASEGT. The CDR3 sequence: CASSEYNWGQGSYEQYF. The CDR3 DNA follows: TGTGCCAGCAGTGAATATAACTGGGGACAGGGCTCCTACGAGCAGTACTTC.

In its sample, this clonotype is large. The genes are TRBV6-1 and TRBJ1-2; TRBD1 matches at 12 bases. Germline CDR1 reads MNHNS; CDR2 reads SASEGT. CDR3 size: 16 residues. V dropped 5 bases and J dropped 8; count of bases not matched to a gene: 12. CDR3 sequence (DNA): TGTGCCAGCAGTTATGGGACAGGGGGCGAAAGGGCCGGCTACACCTTC. Its protein product is CASSYGTGGERAGYTF.

This clonotype was picked up a small number of times. The chain couples TRBV6-1 to TRBJ2-6; no clear D. CDR1 is MNHNS and CDR2 is SASEGT in the germline V gene. Between the trimmed V and J ends, which lost 3 bases and 0 bases, there was a span of 9 bases. This CDR3 has 16 amino acids. Written as DNA, the CDR3 is TGTGCCAGCAGTGAGGCGAGGCTCTCTGGGGCCAACGTCCTGACTTTC. It specifies CASSEARLSGANVLTF.

The genes are TRBV6-8 and TRBJ2-3; weak D call: TRBD2 (5 bases). Near its end, the DNA agrees better with TRBJ2-1, so the J call may be wrong. Germline loops: CDR1 MNHGY, CDR2 SAAAGT. CDR3 length: 17 amino acids. In nucleotides, the CDR3 is TGTGCCAGCAGGGCCTACTCCGGACTCGAGGCCAAAAACATTCAGTTCTTC. Protein product: CASRAYSGLEAKNIQFF.

This clonotype has only a few counts. The chain carries TRBV12-3 or TRBV12-4 and TRBJ2-5; D may correspond to TRBD1 or TRBD2 (5 bases each). The J call is doubtful: the DNA matches TRBJ2-7 better. The CDR3 consists of 12 residues. The CDR3: CASRGEIHEQYF. As DNA, the CDR3 is TGTGCCAGCAGGGGGGAGATCCACGAGCAGTACTTC.

This chain connects TRBV27 to TRBJ2-5, with TRBD2 identical over 13 bases. The end of the DNA fits TRBJ2-1 better, so the J call may be wrong. Germline CDR1 reads MNHEY; CDR2 reads SMNVEV (reference sequence). This CDR3 contains 15 residues. CDR3 sequence reads: CASSSGTSGNNEQFF. In nucleotides, the CDR3 is TGTGCCAGCAGTTCGGGGACTAGCGGGAACAATGAGCAGTTCTTC.

The rearrangement links TRBV27 to TRBJ2-3, with 8 bases fitting TRBD1. The germline CDR1 and CDR2 sequences are MNHEY and SMNVEV (reference sequence). V dropped 8 bases and J dropped 10; count of bases not matched to a gene: 8. The CDR3 runs to 12 residues. As DNA, the CDR3 is TGTGCCAGCGCCGACAGGGGTGGATCGCAGTATTTT. Its protein product is CASADRGGSQYF.

This chain links TRBV10-3 with TRBJ2-5, with 9 bases matching TRBD2. CDR3 length: 16 residues. V lost 2 bases to trimming and J lost 1 base; unmatched junction nucleotides: 5. Germline V CDR1 and CDR2: ENHRY, SYGVKD. CDR3: CAISEQVLAGQETQYF. DNA of the CDR3: TGTGCCATCAGTGAGCAAGTACTAGCGGGCCAAGAGACCCAGTACTTC.

The rearrangement uses TRBV6-6 and TRBJ1-6; no reliable D call. The ends were cut back, 6 bases at V and 6 bases at J, with 15 bases in the middle. This CDR3 is 15 amino acids long. Germline assignment: CDR1 MNHNY and CDR2 SVGAGI (reference sequence). The CDR3 loop reads CASRGIDPLNSPLHF. The CDR3 DNA reads as TGTGCCAGCAGAGGAATTGACCCCCTTAATTCACCCCTCCACTTT.

V and J are TRBV6-1 and TRBJ2-3; D ambiguous. The DNA end lines up better with TRBJ2-7; the J call may be wrong. CDR1 and CDR2 from the germline V gene are MNHNS and SASEGT. The CDR3 spans 14 residues. In DNA form, the CDR3 reads TGTGCCAGCAGTGAATTTTACGGCTCCTACGAGCAGTACTTC. It is translated as CASSEFYGSYEQYF.

V is TRBV7-3 and J is TRBJ2-5, with D possibly matching TRBD1 (5 bases). The closer fit of TRBJ2-1 to the DNA end suggests the J call may be wrong. The CDR3 length is 13 residues. CDR1 SGHTA and CDR2 FQGTGA come from the germline V gene. CDR3: CASSFQGSETQFF. The CDR3 region has the DNA TGTGCCAGCAGCTTTCAGGGAAGTGAGACCCAGTTCTTC.

This clonotype came up a few times. The genes are TRBV7-2 and TRBJ2-1; 13 nucleotides align to TRBD2. Matching the DNA end better, TRBJ2-7 makes the J call doubtful. Germline CDR1 SGHTA, CDR2 FQGNSA. This CDR3 is built from 16 residues. The CDR3 DNA reads TGTGCCAGCAGCGCCGGGACTAGCGGGACCTTGGGTGAGCAGTACTTC. It translates to CASSAGTSGTLGEQYF.

The rearrangement joins TRBV11-3 to TRBJ1-1; 8 positions agree with TRBD1. CDR3 size: 19 residues. The ends lost 1 base at V and 2 bases at J; junction bases unmatched: 15. Germline V CDR1 and CDR2: SGHNT, YENEEA. The CDR3 DNA sequence: TGTGCCAGCAGCTTAGGCCGGACCCAGGGGGCGAAAGGCAACACTGAAGCTTTCTTT. Encoded protein: CASSLGRTQGAKGNTEAFF.